The sample holds one count of the clone carrying this TCR beta chain. The germline V gene has CDR1 MNHEY and CDR2 SMNVEV (reference sequence). This CDR3 comprises 15 residues. V was pared by 0 bases and J by 4 bases, with 11 bases between. This specimen comes from a study of the immune and genomic landscape of osteosarcoma. Generated by immunoSEQ multiplex PCR, the TCRdb table keeps only in-frame clones and is missing some. The sample includes 1,500 to 2,000 clones, around two thirds seen only once; the top ten take 15% to 20%. What was sequenced was primary tumor tissue from the T10 vertebra. The J gene is TRBJ2-3, the V gene TRBV27; a weak D match, TRBD1 (6 bases). The sequence came from a man between 18 and 29 years old with osteosarcoma. Written as DNA, the CDR3 is TGTGCCAGCAGTTTATCCAGGGGCATATCAGATACGCAGTATTTT. Its protein product is CASSLSRGISDTQYF.